This T cell receptor beta chain was sequenced for a study of OX40 agonist ivuxolimab in advanced cancers. Study-level information: All patients had ivuxolimab intravenously every 2 weeks at 0.01 to 10 mg/kg.

The junction had 8 bases not matched to a gene; V was cut back by 7 bases and J by 10 bases. Looked up from germline, CDR1 is LNHDA and CDR2 is SQIVND (reference sequence). The CDR3 extends over 13 amino acids. Using immunoSEQ multiplex PCR, the repertoire was profiled, and TCRdb retains in-frame clones only, with some absent. This table has some 80,000 clones, more than 75% appearing once. Sample: CD4+ or CD8+ T cells sorted from blood, taken in a trial of the OX40 agonist ivuxolimab. V and J are TRBV19 and TRBJ2-1; 9 positions match TRBD2. The clonotype comes from an adult with an advanced solid tumor such as melanoma, head and neck, liver or kidney cancer. The DNA of the CDR3 is TGTGCCAGTAAAGCTAGCGGGGTGGGGGAGCAGTTCTTC. Residues: CASKASGVGEQFF.